What follows are 23 T cell receptor beta chains derived from one specimen sequenced in a study of blood T cell repertoires in COVID-19. Clones were sequenced by immunoSEQ multiplex PCR, and TCRdb holds only the in-frame ones, with some missing. The repertoire holds more than 200,000 clones, with approximately 90% as singletons. The sequenced sample was peripheral blood. These receptors were taken from a man aged 25 to 40 with COVID-19, enrolled during active disease.

The J gene is TRBJ2-1, the V gene TRBV27, with 8 bases identical to TRBD2. From germline, CDR1 is MNHEY and CDR2 SMNVEV (reference sequence). The V gene end was trimmed by 6 bases and the J gene end by 4 bases; junction bases not matched to a gene: 11. The CDR3 has 16 amino acids. The CDR3 DNA reads as TGTGCCAGCAGCTTCGAGCGGGAGACCGCTTACAATGAGCAGTTCTTC. Translation: CASSFERETAYNEQFF.

This clone appeared once. The genes are TRBV11-2 and TRBJ1-2; the match to TRBD1 covers 8 bases. This CDR3 is 14 amino acids long. Per the germline V gene, CDR1 is SGHAT and CDR2 is FQNNGV. The trim removed 3 bases at V and 5 bases at J, leaving 5 bases unmatched. The CDR3 spells CASSFLQGEYGYTF. The CDR3 DNA sequence: TGTGCCAGCAGCTTTCTACAGGGGGAGTATGGCTACACCTTC.

The rearrangement uses TRBV10-3 and TRBJ2-1; a possible D gene is TRBD2 (6 bases). CDR3 size: 13 residues. Trimming removed 0 bases from V and 7 bases from J, with 7 bases in between. CDR1 is ENHRY and CDR2 is SYGVKD in the germline V gene. The CDR3 protein is CAISESRGNEQFF. DNA of the CDR3: TGTGCCATCAGTGAGTCCCGGGGGAATGAGCAGTTCTTC.

The chain joins TRBV28 to TRBJ1-4, with D tentatively TRBD1 (6 bases). There are 13 residues in the CDR3. Trimming took off 4 bases at V and 10 bases at J, with 13 bases between the two ends. Germline assignment: CDR1 MDHEN and CDR2 SYDVKM. CDR3 nucleotide sequence: TGTGCCAGCAGTTCCGACAGGATTGGAAAACTGTTTTTT. It translates to CASSSDRIGKLFF.

The chain links TRBV25-1 to TRBJ2-3; the match to TRBD2 covers 7 bases. Trimming cost V 4 bases and J 4 bases; bases outside gene matches: 14. The CDR3 consists of 17 residues. Germline V lookup: CDR1 MGHDK, CDR2 SYGVNS. CDR3 sequence reads: CASSGAGSSGIPDTQYF. Here the CDR3 DNA reads TGTGCCAGCAGTGGAGCGGGGTCGTCAGGAATCCCAGATACGCAGTATTTT.

The chain combines TRBV7-2 with TRBJ1-5; tentatively, D is TRBD1 (6 bases). V lost 0 bases and J 3 bases, leaving 12 bases between the germline ends. The CDR3 loop spans 16 amino acids. Germline V CDR1 and CDR2: SGHTA, FQGNSA. The CDR3 coding sequence is TGTGCCAGCAGCTTAGCGCCAGGGGTTTTCAATCAGCCCCAGCATTTT. It yields the protein CASSLAPGVFNQPQHF.

V gene TRBV12-3 or TRBV12-4 combines with J gene TRBJ2-7; 8 bases align to TRBD2. This CDR3 contains 13 residues. The V gene end was trimmed by 8 bases and the J gene end by 2 bases; junction bases not matched to a gene: 5. The CDR3 region has the DNA TGTGCCAGCCGGCGCGGGGGGACCTACGAGCAGTACTTC. Protein: CASRRGGTYEQYF.

This chain joins TRBV5-1 and TRBJ2-4, with 7 nucleotides matching TRBD1. The CDR3 totals 15 residues. Germline V gene sequence: CDR1 SGHRS, CDR2 YFSETQ. The V and J ends lost 4 bases and 10 bases, in that order; junction bases with no gene match: 14. CDR3 nucleotide sequence: TGCGCCAGCAGCCCACGGGACAGTTTCGCAGGGATTCAGTACTTC. Amino acids: CASSPRDSFAGIQYF.

This clone was detected only a few times. The chain joins TRBV5-1 to TRBJ2-1, with 12 bases that match TRBD1. Trimming cost V 3 bases and J 8 bases; bases outside gene matches: 9. This CDR3 contains 16 residues. Germline V gene sequence: CDR1 SGHRS, CDR2 YFSETQ. The CDR3, as DNA: TGCGCCAGCAGCTCCCCCGGGACAGGGGGCAAGGATGAGCAGTTCTTC. Protein sequence: CASSSPGTGGKDEQFF.

This clone was found once. The V call is TRBV7-3, the J call TRBJ2-3; D is ambiguous. The CDR3 covers 14 residues. Per germline, CDR1 SGHTA and CDR2 FQGTGA. Between the trimmed V and J ends, which lost 2 bases and 2 bases, there was a span of 8 bases. The CDR3 reads CASSLGTSTDTQYF. CDR3 nucleotide sequence: TGTGCCAGCAGCTTAGGCACCTCCACAGATACGCAGTATTTT.

This clone turned up a few times. V is TRBV6-2 or TRBV6-3 and J is TRBJ1-5; no clear D gene. Trimming cost V 5 bases and J 4 bases, with 9 bases left between them. Looked up from germline, CDR1 is MNHEY and CDR2 is SVGEGT. This CDR3 spans 13 amino acids. The CDR3: CASSPTENQPQHF. The CDR3 coding sequence is TGTGCCAGCAGTCCGACTGAAAATCAGCCCCAGCATTTT.

The V and J genes are TRBV6-2 or TRBV6-3 and TRBJ1-5; D not resolved. The CDR3 is 14 residues long. Germline CDR1 reads MNHEY; CDR2 reads SVGEGT. Trimming removed 0 bases from V and 6 bases from J, with 9 bases in between. The CDR3 region is CASSYSVIGQPQHF. The CDR3 coding sequence is TGTGCCAGCAGTTACTCAGTCATCGGTCAGCCCCAGCATTTT.

The genes are TRBV3-1 (or the pseudogene TRBV3-2) and TRBJ1-3; TRBD1 matches at 9 bases. Losses at the gene ends were 3 bases for V and 4 bases for J; bases not matched to a gene: 4. The CDR3 is made up of 15 amino acids. Germline CDR1 LGHDT, CDR2 YNNKEL (reference sequence). CDR3 in amino acids: CASSQNRGPGNTIYF. The CDR3, as DNA: TGTGCCAGCAGCCAGAACAGGGGGCCAGGAAACACCATATATTTT.

The chain recombines TRBV20-1 with TRBJ1-2; 7 nucleotides align to TRBD1. V lost 0 bases to trimming and J lost 13 bases; unmatched junction nucleotides: 5. The CDR3 runs 11 residues. CDR1 is DFQATT and CDR2 is SNEGSKA in the germline V gene (reference sequence). The CDR3 DNA is TGCAGTGCTAGAGAAGGGACAGTCGTCACCTTC. It translates to CSAREGTVVTF.

The chain carries TRBV6-1 and TRBJ1-5; TRBD1 is a possible D gene (5 bases). Trimming removed 2 bases from V and 6 bases from J, with 11 bases in between. The CDR3 has 14 residues. Germline V gene lookup returns CDR1 MNHNS and CDR2 SASEGT. Written as DNA, the CDR3 is TGTGCCAGCAGTGAATTCGGGGGGGTTCAGCCCCAGCATTTT. Its translation is CASSEFGGVQPQHF.

The chain recombines TRBV19 with TRBJ1-2; D is unclear. The CDR3 spans 14 residues. V lost 2 bases to trimming and J lost 2 bases, with 9 bases between them. Germline assignment: CDR1 LNHDA and CDR2 SQIVND (reference sequence). In DNA, the CDR3 is TGTGCCAGTAGTATAAGGCAGGCAAACTATGGCTACACCTTC. Translation: CASSIRQANYGYTF.

The V call is TRBV5-6, the J call TRBJ2-1; tentative D call: TRBD1 (6 bases). This CDR3 is built from 15 residues. Germline V lookup: CDR1 SGHDT, CDR2 YYEEEE. V lost 1 base, J lost 2 bases, and 10 bases lay in between. The DNA of the CDR3 is TGTGCCAGCAGCTTGACAGGGAGAACCTACAATGAGCAGTTCTTC. Amino acids: CASSLTGRTYNEQFF.

The genes are TRBV7-2 and TRBJ1-6, with D unresolved. The V end was cut by 1 base, the J end by 0 bases, with 7 bases between. CDR1 SGHTA and CDR2 FQGNSA come from the germline V gene. This CDR3 region has 16 residues. CDR3: CASSLGVLSYNSPLHF. Here the CDR3 DNA reads TGTGCCAGCAGCTTAGGTGTCCTCTCCTATAATTCACCCCTCCACTTT.

The gene calls are TRBV28 and TRBJ1-2; D might be TRBD1 (6 bases). Germline V gene data show CDR1 as MDHEN and CDR2 as SYDVKM. V lost 4 bases, J lost 0 bases, and 15 bases lay in between. The CDR3 is made up of 16 amino acids. DNA for the CDR3: TGTGCCAGCAGTTCCGCCGGGACACGCTCTAACTATGGCTACACCTTC. Protein sequence: CASSSAGTRSNYGYTF.

The rearrangement links TRBV5-5 to TRBJ2-3; 7 bases fit TRBD2. CDR3 length: 15 residues. With V trimmed by 1 base and J by 2 bases, 4 bases remained unmatched. Per germline, CDR1 SGHKS and CDR2 YYEKEE (reference sequence). The CDR3 sequence: CASSLTSAYTDTQYF. The CDR3 bases are TGTGCCAGCAGCTTGACTAGCGCATACACAGATACGCAGTATTTT.

V gene TRBV6-6 combines with J gene TRBJ1-6, with 8 bases identical to TRBD1. The trim removed 5 bases at V and 8 bases at J, leaving 2 bases unmatched. This CDR3 is 13 amino acids long. The germline V gene encodes CDR1 MNHNY and CDR2 SVGAGI (reference sequence). CDR3 DNA: TGTGCCAGCAGTGGACAGGGCGATTCACCCCTCCACTTT. It translates to CASSGQGDSPLHF.

V gene TRBV5-8 combines with J gene TRBJ1-5; 7 bases match TRBD1. The V and J ends lost 4 bases and 0 bases, in that order; junction bases with no gene match: 7. The CDR3 contains 16 residues. The germline V gene encodes CDR1 SGHTS and CDR2 YDEGEE. The CDR3 reads CASSLEAGGSNQPQHF. CDR3 sequence (DNA): TGTGCCAGCAGCCTCGAGGCAGGGGGTAGCAATCAGCCCCAGCATTTT.

The chain employs TRBV7-6 and TRBJ1-2; no firm D call. Germline CDR1 is SGHVS and CDR2 is FNYEAQ. Deletions cut 5 bases from V and 2 bases from J, with 9 bases between. The CDR3 runs 13 residues. The CDR3 reads CASSPSGNYGYTF. In DNA, the CDR3 is TGTGCCAGCAGCCCCTCGGGGAACTATGGCTACACCTTC.